The rows below give T cell receptor beta chains drawn from one sample of a study of shared clonotypes between healthy human individuals. Data came from immunoSEQ multiplex PCR; TCRdb stores just in-frame clones and leaves some out. The table has roughly 600,000 clones, 95% to 98% seen once; the top ten hold approximately 0.3%. Sequences were obtained from naive CD8+ T cells sorted from blood. Receptors originate from a man younger than 40 in good health. The CDR3 runs from the conserved cysteine through the conserved F or W. A D gene is named only where the DNA matches it firmly. Clone size appears in some rows only: once, few, many, or a class for an expanded clone.

d_gene	len	abundance	v_gene	j_gene	CDR3nt	CDR3aa
NA	15	NA	TRBV7-8	TRBJ2-1	TGTGCCAGCAGCTTAGCATCCACCAGGCTTGGTGAGCAGTTCTTC	CASSLASTRLGEQFF
NA	14	NA	TRBV29-1	TRBJ2-2	TGCAGCGGTGGCCCGACAGGGAACACCGGGGAGCTGTTTTTT	CSGGPTGNTGELFF
TRBD1	16	once	TRBV7-6	TRBJ2-7	TGTGCCAGCAGCTTAGCCAGACAGGGGACCTCCTACGAGCAGTACTTC	CASSLARQGTSYEQYF
TRBD1	13	NA	TRBV4-1	TRBJ2-1	TGCGCCAGCAGCTCCTCAGGGGGACATGAGCAGTTCTTC	CASSSSGGHEQFF
NA	12	NA	TRBV2	TRBJ2-7	TGTGCCAGCAGGGGGTCGCCCTACGAGCAGTACTTC	CASRGSPYEQYF
TRBD1	15	NA	TRBV7-2	TRBJ1-1	TGTGCCAGCAGCTTATATCAGACAGGGGTCATTGAAGCTTTCTTT	CASSLYQTGVIEAFF
NA	15	once	TRBV5-1	TRBJ2-7	TGCGCCAGCAGCTTAGCGCAGCCGGTTGGTTACGAGCAGTACTTC	CASSLAQPVGYEQYF
TRBD2	17	NA	TRBV9	TRBJ2-1	TGTGCCAGCAGCCCCCCGACTAGCGGTTATGTGGCCGATGAGCAGTTCTTC	CASSPPTSGYVADEQFF
NA	12	once	TRBV18	TRBJ1-1	TGTGCCAGCTCACCCGAAAATGTACAAGCTTTCTTT	CASSPENVQAFF
NA	14	NA	TRBV27	TRBJ2-7	TGTGCCAGCAGTTTCGCGGGACTCCCCTACGAGCAGTACTTC	CASSFAGLPYEQYF
NA	14	NA	TRBV7-9	TRBJ2-7	TGTGCCAGCAGCTCTACTAGCACAGTTCACGAGCAGTACTTC	CASSSTSTVHEQYF
NA	18	NA	TRBV13	TRBJ2-1	TGTGCCAGCACCGGAGAGGGGAGTAGCGGCCTCAATTACAATGAGCAGTTCTTC	CASTGEGSSGLNYNEQFF
NA	16	NA	TRBV4-1	TRBJ1-3	TGCGCCAGCAGCCAAGATGGGACATTCTCTGGAAACACCATATATTTT	CASSQDGTFSGNTIYF
NA	15	NA	TRBV7-8	TRBJ2-7	TGTGCCAGCAGCATCCCGGGGTCTACGAACTACGAGCAGTACTTC	CASSIPGSTNYEQYF
TRBD2	15	NA	TRBV9	TRBJ2-7	TGTGCCAGCAGCGAGACTAGCGGGAGAACCCACGAGCAGTACTTC	CASSETSGRTHEQYF
TRBD2	14	NA	TRBV15	TRBJ2-5	TGTGCCACCAGCACGACGGGAGGGTTAGAGACCCAGTACTTC	CATSTTGGLETQYF
NA	16	NA	TRBV9	TRBJ2-2	TGTGCCAGCAGCGTAAGGATACAGGCGAACACCGGGGAGCTGTTTTTT	CASSVRIQANTGELFF
NA	13	once	TRBV28	TRBJ2-3	TGTGCCAGCAGTTCGGGGGTCACAGATACGCAGTATTTT	CASSSGVTDTQYF
NA	16	NA	TRBV27	TRBJ1-1	TGTGCCAGCAGTTTTTTGGGCCCGGAGGGAAACACTGAAGCTTTCTTT	CASSFLGPEGNTEAFF
NA	13	NA	TRBV10-1	TRBJ2-7	TGCGCCAGCAGTGAGTTGGGGGTCGGCGAGCAGTACTTC	CASSELGVGEQYF
TRBD1	15	NA	TRBV6-6	TRBJ2-7	TGTGCCAGCAGTTCCGGGACAGGGAGCCCCTACGAGCAGTACTTC	CASSSGTGSPYEQYF
NA	16	NA	TRBV4-3	TRBJ2-1	TGCGCCAGCAGCCAAGGGAGAGGACTCCACCGCAATGAGCAGTTCTTC	CASSQGRGLHRNEQFF
TRBD2	15	NA	TRBV27	TRBJ2-7	TGTGCCAGCAGTCCCGGACTAGCGGGAGCGGGCGAGCAGTACTTC	CASSPGLAGAGEQYF
TRBD2	18	NA	TRBV11-2	TRBJ2-5	TGTGCCAGCAGCCAAGACCAATTAGCGGGAGGGACTGAAGAGACCCAGTACTTC	CASSQDQLAGGTEETQYF
NA	11	few	TRBV28	TRBJ1-2	TGTGCCAGCAGTTTAATGGATGGCTACACCTTC	CASSLMDGYTF
TRBD2	15	NA	TRBV9	TRBJ2-1	TGTGCCAGCAGTGATAGCGGGAGAGGGGTCAATGAGCAGTTCTTC	CASSDSGRGVNEQFF
NA	14	NA	TRBV19	TRBJ1-1	TGTGCCAGGATCAACGGGAAGATGGGCACTGAAGCTTTCTTT	CARINGKMGTEAFF
NA	14	NA	TRBV2	TRBJ1-5	TGTGCCAGCAGTGGATTGTGGATCAATCAGCCCCAGCATTTT	CASSGLWINQPQHF
NA	11	NA	TRBV29-1	TRBJ1-1	TGCAGCGTTGAAGGGGTTCCTGAAGCTTTCTTT	CSVEGVPEAFF
NA	13	NA	TRBV7-8	TRBJ2-5	TGTGCCAGCAGCTTATTGCGAAAAGAGCCCCAGTACTTC	CASSLLRKEPQYF
TRBD1	15	once	TRBV5-1	TRBJ1-4	TGCGCCTGCCGATGGACAGGGGCAACTAATGAAAAACTGTTTTTT	CACRWTGATNEKLFF
NA	14	NA	TRBV6-5	TRBJ2-1	TGTGCCAGCTCTGAACACGGGCAGCACCATGAGCAGTTCTTC	CASSEHGQHHEQFF
NA	17	NA	TRBV7-6	TRBJ2-2	TGTGCCAGCAGCTTAGTCGGTGGCACAGGGTTCACCGGGGAGCTGTTTTTT	CASSLVGGTGFTGELFF
NA	11	once	TRBV6-9	TRBJ1-2	TGTGCCATCCGTACTGACTATGGCTACACCTTC	CAIRTDYGYTF
NA	12	NA	TRBV19	TRBJ1-1	TGTGCCAGTGGGCCATTGGGCACTGAAGCTTTCTTT	CASGPLGTEAFF
NA	18	NA	TRBV5-8	TRBJ1-1	TGTGCCAGCAGCGGCCTTGAGCTCGCAGGGGACGGGAACACTGAAGCTTTCTTT	CASSGLELAGDGNTEAFF
NA	16	once	TRBV7-3	TRBJ2-2	TGTGCCAGCAGTGAGGCCGGGAGCGCGAGATCGGGGGAGCTGTTTTTT	CASSEAGSARSGELFF
NA	13	NA	TRBV9	TRBJ1-1	TGTGCCAGCAGCGCGGGGGGTGGCACTGAAGCTTTCTTT	CASSAGGGTEAFF
NA	17	NA	TRBV14	TRBJ2-2	TGTGCCAGCAGCCAAGTTTGGGGGCAAACGAACACCGGGGAGCTGTTTTTT	CASSQVWGQTNTGELFF
TRBD1	16	NA	TRBV6-6	TRBJ1-5	TGTGCCAGCAGCCCCATTGACAGGGTTGACAATCAGCCCCAGCATTTT	CASSPIDRVDNQPQHF
NA	12	NA	TRBV11-2	TRBJ2-1	TGTGCCAGCAGCCACGTGCACAATGAGCAGTTCTTC	CASSHVHNEQFF
NA	13	once	TRBV7-2	TRBJ2-7	TGTGCCAGCAATACAGGGATCTCCTACGAGCAGTACTTC	CASNTGISYEQYF
NA	14	NA	TRBV29-1	TRBJ1-1	TGCAGCGTTGTTCGGGAGGGGCAAGAAAAGGAGGCTTTCTTT	CSVVREGQEKEAFF
NA	12	NA	TRBV11-2	TRBJ2-1	NA	CASSLVGQGAFF
NA	18	NA	TRBV30	TRBJ2-7	TGTGCCTGGATCCCGGCGTTGGGGGGACGGGGGCTAGCCTACGAGCAGTACTTC	CAWIPALGGRGLAYEQYF
TRBD2	16	NA	TRBV2	TRBJ2-7	TGTGCCAGCAGGGGTGGGACTAGCGGGAGGACCTACGAGCAGTACTTC	CASRGGTSGRTYEQYF